These T cell receptor beta chains were read from a single sample in a study of T cell responses to AZD1222 COVID-19 vaccine. Assay used: immunoSEQ multiplex PCR; TCRdb lists only in-frame clones, some missing. The table shows about 140,000 clones, with around nine tenths occurring only once. The sequencing here drew on peripheral blood, taken on day 0 of AZD1222 vaccination. Receptors were obtained from an adult in good health. CDR3s include the opening cysteine and the closing phenylalanine or tryptophan. The order of the fields is J gene, V gene, D gene, clone size, CDR3 protein, CDR3 DNA. The D gene is left open where the match is weak. Clone size is not always given. Where it is, it says once, few, many or a class for expanded clones.

TRBJ1-6	TRBV7-2	-	-	CASSLVHTRPLHF	TGTGCCAGCAGCTTAGTACACACGAGGCCCCTCCACTTT
TRBJ1-5	TRBV7-2	TRBD1	once	CASSTRQGDQPQHF	TGTGCCAGCAGCACCAGACAGGGGGATCAGCCCCAGCATTTT
TRBJ1-5	TRBV6-6	-	-	CATSGGGSNQPQHF	TGTGCCACCTCAGGCGGAGGAAGCAATCAGCCCCAGCATTTT
TRBJ2-3	TRBV4-2	TRBD2	-	CASSGLAVTDTQYF	TGTGCCAGCAGCGGACTAGCGGTCACAGATACGCAGTATTTT
TRBJ2-5	TRBV7-9	TRBD2	-	CASSLALAGGGETQYF	TGTGCCAGCAGCTTAGCACTAGCGGGAGGAGGGGAGACCCAGTACTTC
TRBJ1-3	TRBV14	-	-	CASSQTRDSGNTIYF	TGTGCCAGCAGCCAGACGAGGGACTCTGGAAACACCATATATTTT
TRBJ1-5	TRBV19	-	-	CASSIPGGVNQPQHF	TGTGCCAGTAGTATCCCCGGGGGGGTCAATCAGCCCCAGCATTTT
TRBJ2-3	TRBV7-6	-	-	CASSPRGGTDTQYF	TGTGCCAGCAGCCCCAGGGGTGGCACAGATACGCAGTATTTT
TRBJ1-4	TRBV7-2	-	-	CASSLVGSPGEKLFF	TGTGCCAGCAGCTTAGTTGGGTCCCCAGGGGAAAAACTGTTTTTT
TRBJ1-5	TRBV27	TRBD1	-	CASSSYGTVLSQHF	TGTGCCAGCAGTTCCTATGGGACAGTATTGTCCCAGCATTTT